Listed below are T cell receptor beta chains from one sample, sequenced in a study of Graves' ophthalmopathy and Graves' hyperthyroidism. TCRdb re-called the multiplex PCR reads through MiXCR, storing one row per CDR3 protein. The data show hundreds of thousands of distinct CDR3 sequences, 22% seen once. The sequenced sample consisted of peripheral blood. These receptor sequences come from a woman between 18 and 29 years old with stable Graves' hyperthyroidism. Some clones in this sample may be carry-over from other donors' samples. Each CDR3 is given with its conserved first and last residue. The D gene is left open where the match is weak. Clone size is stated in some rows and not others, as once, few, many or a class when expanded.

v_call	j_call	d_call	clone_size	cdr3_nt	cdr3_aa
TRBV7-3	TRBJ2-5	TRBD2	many	TGTGCCAGCAGCCCACACGCGGGGGGGCCCGAGACCCAGTACTTC	CASSPHAGGPETQYF
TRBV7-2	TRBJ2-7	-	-	TGTGCCAGCAGCTTAGTCCCAGGGTCCTACGAGCAGTACTTC	CASSLVPGSYEQYF
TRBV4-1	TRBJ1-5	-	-	TGCGCCAGCAGCCAATGGGCAGGGAGCCTGCCCCAGCATTTT	CASSQWAGSLPQHF
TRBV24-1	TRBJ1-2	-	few	TGTGCCACCAGTGATCCCGGCCTGGGGTCTTATGGCTACACCTTC	CATSDPGLGSYGYTF
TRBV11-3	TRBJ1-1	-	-	TGTGCCAGCAGCGGGCCGACAGTGAGAATTAATGAAGCTTTCTTT	CASSGPTVRINEAFF
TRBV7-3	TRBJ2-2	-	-	TGTGCCAGCAGCTCCCGTTTGGGCACCGGGGAGCTGTTTTTT	CASSSRLGTGELFF
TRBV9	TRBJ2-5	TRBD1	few	TGTGCCAGCAGCGTAGGACAGGGGTTTTGGCAAGAGACCCAGTACTTC	CASSVGQGFWQETQYF
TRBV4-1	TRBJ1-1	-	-	TGCGCCAGCAGCTCAAGTAAGATGAGAAACATGAACACTGAAGCTTTCTTT	CASSSSKMRNMNTEAFF
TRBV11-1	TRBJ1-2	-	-	TGTGCCAGCAGCCTTAGCGGGGGTCAGACGGAACACTATGGCTACACCTTC	CASSLSGGQTEHYGYTF
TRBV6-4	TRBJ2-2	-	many	TGTGCCAGCAGTCGCAAACAGGGTTTTGGGAACACCGGGGAGCTGTTTTTT	CASSRKQGFGNTGELFF
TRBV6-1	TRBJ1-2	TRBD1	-	TGTGCCAGCAGACGGACAGGGGGGACTGATAAGAACTATGGCTACACCTTC	CASRRTGGTDKNYGYTF
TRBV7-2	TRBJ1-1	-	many	TGTGCCAGCAGCTTCGGATGGATCACTGAAGCTTTCTTT	CASSFGWITEAFF
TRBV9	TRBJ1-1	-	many	TGTGCCAGCAGCGTCCCATCAGGAGTGAACACTGAAGCTTTCTTT	CASSVPSGVNTEAFF
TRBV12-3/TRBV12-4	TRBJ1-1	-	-	TGTGCCAGCAGAGTACAGGGAACTGAAGCTTTCTTT	CASRVQGTEAFF
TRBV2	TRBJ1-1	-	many	TGTGCCAGCAGACGAGAGGGACTGGGGAACACTGAAGCTTTCTTT	CASRREGLGNTEAFF
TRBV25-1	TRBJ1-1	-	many	TGTGCCAGCAGTGAGGAGTCTGAAGCTTTCTTT	CASSEESEAFF
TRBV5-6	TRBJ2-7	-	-	TGTGCCAGCAGCTTGGCAGGCGATGCCTACGAGCAGTACTTC	CASSLAGDAYEQYF
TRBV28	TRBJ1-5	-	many	TGTGCCAGCAGTTACGGGGAGCAACAGGCTAACAATCAGCCCCAGCATTTT	CASSYGEQQANNQPQHF
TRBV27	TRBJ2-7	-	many	TGTGCCAGCAGAACCCAGGGCGCCGAGCAGTACTTC	CASRTQGAEQYF
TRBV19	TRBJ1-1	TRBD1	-	TGTGCCAGTAGCCGGGACAGCGAAACTTTCTTT	CASSRDSETFF
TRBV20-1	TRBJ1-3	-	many	TGCAGTGCTAGAGATCTTGTCAGTGGAAACACCATATATTTT	CSARDLVSGNTIYF
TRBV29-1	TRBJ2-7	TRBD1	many	TGCAGCGTAGGGACAGTCTCCTACGAGCAGTACTTC	CSVGTVSYEQYF
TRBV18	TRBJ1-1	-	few	TGTGCCAGCTCGCCCGCCAAGACAAGGGACTCTGAAGCTTTCTTT	CASSPAKTRDSEAFF
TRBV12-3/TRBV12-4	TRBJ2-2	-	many	TGTGCCAGCAGGTCCGGAGACACCGGGGAGCTGTTTTTT	CASRSGDTGELFF
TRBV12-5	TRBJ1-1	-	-	TGTGCTAGTGGTTTCCAGGGCCCGAACACTGAAGCTTTCTTT	CASGFQGPNTEAFF
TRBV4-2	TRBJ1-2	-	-	TGTGCCAGCAGCCAAGATCAAGCAGGGGCCGTCGGAGGCTACACCTTC	CASSQDQAGAVGGYTF
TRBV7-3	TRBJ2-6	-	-	TGTGCCAGCAGCCGATCATCCCCCTCTGGGGCCAACGTCCTGACTTTC	CASSRSSPSGANVLTF
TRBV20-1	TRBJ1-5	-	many	TGCAGTGCTAGAGACGACGGTAGCAATCAGCCCCAGCATTTT	CSARDDGSNQPQHF
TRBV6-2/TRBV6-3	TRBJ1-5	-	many	TGTGCCAGCAGTCCCCAGGCGGGGGGGAGCAATCAGCCCCAGCATTTT	CASSPQAGGSNQPQHF
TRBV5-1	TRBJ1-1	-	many	TGCGCCAGCAGCTTAGGTGAGAACCGGAACACTGAAGCTTTCTTT	CASSLGENRNTEAFF
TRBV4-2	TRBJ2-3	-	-	TGTGCCAGCAGCCAAGCCCCCGGCGATAGTTCAGATACGCAGTATTTT	CASSQAPGDSSDTQYF
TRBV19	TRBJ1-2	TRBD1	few	TGTGCCTGTAGTCTTCCGGGGGACAGGGGGCGCGGCTACACCTTC	CACSLPGDRGRGYTF
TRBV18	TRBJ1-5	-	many	TGTGCCAGCAGCCCGGCGGGCAATCAGCCCCAGCATTTT	CASSPAGNQPQHF
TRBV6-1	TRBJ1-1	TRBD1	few	TGTGCCAGCAGTAAAATACAGGGGTACGGCACTGAAGCTTTCTTT	CASSKIQGYGTEAFF
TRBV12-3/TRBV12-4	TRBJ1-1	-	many	TGTGCCAGCCGTGACAGTTCGAACACTGAAGCTTTCTTT	CASRDSSNTEAFF
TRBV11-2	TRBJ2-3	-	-	TGTGCCAGCAGCTTAATCGGTGGGAGCACTTTCACAGATACGCAGTATTTT	CASSLIGGSTFTDTQYF
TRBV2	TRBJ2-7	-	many	TGTGCCAGCAGTCCTTTAACTATCTCCTACGAGCAGTACTTC	CASSPLTISYEQYF
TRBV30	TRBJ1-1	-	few	TGTGCCTGGTCCAGGGGAACTGAAGCTTTCTTT	CAWSRGTEAFF
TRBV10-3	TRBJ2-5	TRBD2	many	TGTGCCATCAGTGAGTCGAGCGGGACGCTACAAGAGACCCAGTACTTC	CAISESSGTLQETQYF
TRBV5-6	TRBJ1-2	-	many	TGTGCCAGCAGCTTGGAAGCCGTCTATGGCTACACCTTC	CASSLEAVYGYTF
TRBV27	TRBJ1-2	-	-	TGTGCCAGCAGTCTTGCGGCGACTAACTATGGCTACACCTTC	CASSLAATNYGYTF
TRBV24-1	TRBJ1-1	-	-	TGTGCCACCAGACAGGGAATACACACTGAAGCTTTCTTT	CATRQGIHTEAFF
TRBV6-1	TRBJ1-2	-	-	TGTGCCAGCAGTGAAATCGCCGGGTCGGCAGAGGACTATGGCTACACCTTC	CASSEIAGSAEDYGYTF
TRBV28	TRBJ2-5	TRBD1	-	TGTGCCAGCAAGGAGGACAGGTCTGAAGAGACCCAGTACTTC	CASKEDRSEETQYF
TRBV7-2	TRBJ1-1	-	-	TGTGCCAGCAGCTTAATACGGGGGGTAGCTGAAGCTTTCTTT	CASSLIRGVAEAFF
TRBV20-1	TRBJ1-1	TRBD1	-	TGCAGTGCTAGAGATAGAATGGGACAGAAGAACACTGAAGCTTTCTTT	CSARDRMGQKNTEAFF
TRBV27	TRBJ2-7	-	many	TGTGCCAGCAGGGTGGGGCAGCGCCCCTACGAGCAGTACTTC	CASRVGQRPYEQYF
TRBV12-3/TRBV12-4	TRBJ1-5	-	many	TGTGCCAGCAGTTTTGCAGACCACGGCGGGTGGCCCCAGCATTTT	CASSFADHGGWPQHF
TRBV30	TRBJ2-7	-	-	TGTGCCTGGAGTGGAGTAGGGTATGGTGGCGAGCAGTACTTC	CAWSGVGYGGEQYF
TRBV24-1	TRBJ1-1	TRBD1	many	TGTGCCACCAGTGATTCCCGGGACAGGAATCGTGAAGCTTTCTTT	CATSDSRDRNREAFF